Shown below are 12 T cell receptor beta chains from a single sample sequenced in a study of T cells in Graves' hyperthyroidism and ophthalmopathy. TCR beta CDR3 regions were amplified from RNA transcripts. The study used the HTBI primer set for a first-round RT-PCR of the TCR CDR3. TCRdb used MiXCR to reprocess the multiplex PCR reads, holding one entry per CDR3 protein. The table includes approximately 610,000 distinct CDR3 sequences, 15% to 20% detected once. Sequenced sample: blood. The receptor set was obtained from a woman younger than 30 with Graves' hyperthyroidism.

This clonotype was detected ten times or more. The V and J genes are TRBV7-9 and TRBJ2-1, with 7 nucleotides matching TRBD1. V lost 7 bases to trimming and J lost 5 bases; unmatched junction nucleotides: 5. Germline CDR1 reads SEHNR; CDR2 reads FQNEAQ (reference sequence). The CDR3 is 13 residues long. CDR3 sequence: CASIKGADNEQFF. CDR3 nucleotide sequence: TGTGCCAGCATCAAGGGGGCGGACAATGAGCAGTTCTTC.

This clonotype has a handful of counts. The chain links TRBV5-4 to TRBJ2-3; D possibly uses TRBD1 or TRBD2 (5 bases each). Germline CDR1 SGHNT, CDR2 YYREEE (reference sequence). The V gene lost 4 bases and the J gene lost 0 bases, with 12 bases spanning the gap. This CDR3 spans 15 amino acids. CDR3 sequence: CASSPGTDSTDTQYF. Written as DNA, the CDR3 is TGTGCCAGCAGCCCGGGGACGGATAGCACAGATACGCAGTATTTT. The full variable domain, in which reference TRBV5-4 and TRBJ2-3 provide the parts outside the CDR3, is ETGVTQSPTHLIKTRGQQVTLRCSSQSGHNTVSWYQQALGQGPQFIFQYYREEENGRGNFPPRFSGLQFPNYSSELNVNALELDDSALYLCASSPGTDSTDTQYFGPGTRLTVL.

The CDR3 spells CASSIGRASGLNTDTQYF. The CDR3 DNA reads TGTGCCAGTAGTATAGGAAGGGCATCGGGACTGAACACAGATACGCAGTATTTT. This chain links TRBV19 with TRBJ2-3, with D tentatively TRBD2 (6 bases). The CDR3 consists of 18 residues. CDR1 and CDR2 (germline): LNHDA, SQIVND (reference sequence). V lost 1 base, J lost 2 bases, and 19 bases lay in between.

The chain employs TRBV10-2 and TRBJ2-7; D not certain. The CDR3 runs to 12 residues. Trimming took 0 bases from V and 3 from J, leaving 3 bases between them. CDR1 is WSHSY, CDR2 SAAADI, per germline. This chain's CDR3 is CASSESIYEQYF. The DNA of the CDR3 is TGCGCCAGCAGTGAGTCAATCTACGAGCAGTACTTC.

In this sample, this clonotype turned up a few times. V is TRBV11-3 and J is TRBJ2-2; D is undetermined. Trimming took off 1 base at V and 8 bases at J, with 14 bases between the two ends. Per the germline V gene, CDR1 is SGHNT and CDR2 is YENEEA. This CDR3 is built from 15 residues. The DNA of the CDR3 is TGTGCCAGCAGCTTAGTGGCCCCAGTGGCGGGGGAGCTGTTTTTT. It is translated as CASSLVAPVAGELFF.

This clonotype was picked up a small number of times. The rearrangement joins TRBV12-3 or TRBV12-4 to TRBJ1-2; maybe TRBD1 (6 bases). Between the trimmed V and J ends, which lost 7 bases and 5 bases, there was a span of 20 bases. The CDR3 sequence is 15 residues long. Written as DNA, the CDR3 is TGTGCCAGCATCTCGGGGGCGGGGGTAGCTTATGGCTACACCTTC. It codes for CASISGAGVAYGYTF.

V usage is TRBV12-3 or TRBV12-4 and J usage is TRBJ1-5, with D unclear. The CDR3 has 13 amino acids. V was clipped by 5 bases and J by 9 bases, with 14 bases between them. CDR3 protein: CASSTPPNSPQHF. The CDR3, as DNA: TGTGCCAGCAGTACCCCCCCAAATTCGCCCCAGCATTTT.

This clonotype was seen a handful of times. The chain couples TRBV3-1 to TRBJ1-4, with 7 bases identical to TRBD1. CDR3 size: 17 residues. Trimming took 1 base from V and 2 from J; bases not matched to a gene: 7. The V gene's germline CDR1 is LGHDT and CDR2 YNNKEL (reference sequence). The CDR3 spells CASSQGQGVVTNEKLFF. The DNA for the CDR3 is TGTGCCAGCAGCCAAGGGCAGGGGGTGGTCACTAATGAAAAACTGTTTTTT.

In its sample, this clonotype was seen many times. V and J are TRBV13 and TRBJ2-7; 8 nucleotides agree with TRBD2. Germline CDR1 reads PRHDT; CDR2 reads FYEKMQ (reference sequence). V lost 6 bases to trimming and J lost 3 bases; unmatched junction nucleotides: 7. CDR3 length equals 14 residues. The CDR3 loop reads CASSSTSAFYEQYF. The CDR3 bases are TGTGCCAGCAGTTCGACTAGCGCCTTCTACGAGCAGTACTTC.

This clonotype has at least ten counts. V is TRBV12-3 or TRBV12-4 and J is TRBJ2-3, with TRBD2 matching over 9 bases. V shed 10 bases, J shed 2 bases, and the junction held 7 bases outside the gene matches. The CDR3 sequence is 14 residues long. This CDR3 reads CATTGTSYTDTQYF. The DNA for the CDR3 is TGTGCCACCACCGGGACTAGCTACACAGATACGCAGTATTTT.

This clonotype was seen only a few times. The chain has TRBV18 and TRBJ1-3; 7 nucleotides agree with TRBD1. Germline lookup yields CDR1 KGHSH and CDR2 LQKENI. CDR3 length equals 16 residues. The ends lost 2 bases at V and 2 bases at J; junction bases unmatched: 6. The CDR3 here is CASSPSEGAAGNTIYF. The CDR3 DNA follows: TGTGCCAGCTCACCATCGGAGGGGGCAGCTGGAAACACCATATATTTT.

This clonotype was counted many times. The J gene is TRBJ2-1, the V gene TRBV7-9, with D perhaps matching TRBD2 (5 bases). Trimming cost V 6 bases and J 8 bases, with 11 bases left between them. The V gene's germline CDR1 is SEHNR and CDR2 FQNEAQ (reference sequence). This CDR3 spans 12 amino acids. DNA of the CDR3: TGTGCCAGCAGTCGGCGGGCCGATGAGCAGTTCTTC. Translating gives CASSRRADEQFF.